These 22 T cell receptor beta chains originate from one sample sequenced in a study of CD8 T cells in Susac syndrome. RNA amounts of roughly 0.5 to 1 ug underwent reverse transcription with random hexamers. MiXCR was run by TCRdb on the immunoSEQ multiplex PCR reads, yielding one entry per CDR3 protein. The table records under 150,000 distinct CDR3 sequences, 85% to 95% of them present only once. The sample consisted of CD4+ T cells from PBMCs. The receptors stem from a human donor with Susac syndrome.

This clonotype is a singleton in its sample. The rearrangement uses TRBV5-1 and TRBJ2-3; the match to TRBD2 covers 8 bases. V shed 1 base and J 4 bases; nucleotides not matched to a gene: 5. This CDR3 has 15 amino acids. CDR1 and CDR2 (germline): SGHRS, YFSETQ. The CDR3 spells CASSLIGGGSDTQYF. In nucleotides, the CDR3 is TGCGCCAGCAGCTTGATCGGGGGGGGCTCAGATACGCAGTATTTT.

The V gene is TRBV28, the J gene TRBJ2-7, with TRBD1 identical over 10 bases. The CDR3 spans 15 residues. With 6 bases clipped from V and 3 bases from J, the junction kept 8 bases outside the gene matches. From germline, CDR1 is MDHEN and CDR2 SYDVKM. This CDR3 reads CASSSRDRGYYEQYF. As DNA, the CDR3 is TGTGCCAGCAGCTCGCGGGACAGGGGATACTACGAGCAGTACTTC.

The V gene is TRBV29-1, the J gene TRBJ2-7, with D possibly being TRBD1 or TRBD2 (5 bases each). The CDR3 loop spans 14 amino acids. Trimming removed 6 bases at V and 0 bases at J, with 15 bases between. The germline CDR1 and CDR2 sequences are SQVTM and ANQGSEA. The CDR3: CSVGTRRSSYEQYF. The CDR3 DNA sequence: TGCAGCGTGGGGACGCGGAGGAGCTCCTACGAGCAGTACTTC.

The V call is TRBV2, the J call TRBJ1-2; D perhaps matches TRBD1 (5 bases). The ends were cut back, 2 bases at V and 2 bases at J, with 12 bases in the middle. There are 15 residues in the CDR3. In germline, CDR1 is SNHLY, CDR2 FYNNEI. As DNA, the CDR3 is TGTGCCAGCAGTGAAATTGCAGGGACCAACTATGGCTACACCTTC. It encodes CASSEIAGTNYGYTF.

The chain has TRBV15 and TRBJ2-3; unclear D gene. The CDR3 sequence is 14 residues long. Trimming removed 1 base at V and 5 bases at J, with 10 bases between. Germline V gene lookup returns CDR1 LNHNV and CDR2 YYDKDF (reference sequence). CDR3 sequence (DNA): TGTGCCACCAGCAGAGCTAGGGTTGAAGATACGCAGTATTTT. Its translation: CATSRARVEDTQYF.

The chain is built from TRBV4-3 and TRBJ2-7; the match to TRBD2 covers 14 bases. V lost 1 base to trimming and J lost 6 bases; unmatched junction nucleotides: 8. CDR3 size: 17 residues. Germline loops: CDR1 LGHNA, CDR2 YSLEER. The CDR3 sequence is CASSQGTSGRFPPEQYF. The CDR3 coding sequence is TGCGCCAGCAGCCAAGGGACTAGCGGGAGGTTTCCGCCCGAGCAGTACTTC.

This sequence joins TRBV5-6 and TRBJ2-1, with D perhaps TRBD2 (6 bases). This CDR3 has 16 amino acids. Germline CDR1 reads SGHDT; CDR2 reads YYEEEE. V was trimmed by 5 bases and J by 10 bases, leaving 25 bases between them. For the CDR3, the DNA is TGTGCCAGCAGACGAGAGGGGACTGGGGCCGGGGTGGAGCAGTTCTTC. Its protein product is CASRREGTGAGVEQFF.

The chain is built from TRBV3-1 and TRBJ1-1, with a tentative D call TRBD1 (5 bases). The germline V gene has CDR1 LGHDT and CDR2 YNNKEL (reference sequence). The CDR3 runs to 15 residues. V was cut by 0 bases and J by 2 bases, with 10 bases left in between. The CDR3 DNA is TGTGCCAGCAGCCAAGAGGCAGGGATAAACACTGAAGCTTTCTTT. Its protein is CASSQEAGINTEAFF. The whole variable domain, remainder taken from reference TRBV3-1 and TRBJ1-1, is DTAVSQTPKYLVTQMGNDKSIKCEQNLGHDTMYWYKQDSKKFLKIMFSYNNKELIINETVPNRFSPKSPDKAHLNLHINSLELGDSAVYFCASSQEAGINTEAFFGQGTRLTVV.

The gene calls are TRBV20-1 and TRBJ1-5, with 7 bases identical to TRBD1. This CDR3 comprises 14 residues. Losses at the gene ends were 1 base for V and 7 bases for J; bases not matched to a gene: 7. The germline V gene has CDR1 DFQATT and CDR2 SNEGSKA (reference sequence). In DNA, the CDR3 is TGCAGTGCTAGAGTGGACAGGACGTTCCAGCCCCAGCATTTT. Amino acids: CSARVDRTFQPQHF.

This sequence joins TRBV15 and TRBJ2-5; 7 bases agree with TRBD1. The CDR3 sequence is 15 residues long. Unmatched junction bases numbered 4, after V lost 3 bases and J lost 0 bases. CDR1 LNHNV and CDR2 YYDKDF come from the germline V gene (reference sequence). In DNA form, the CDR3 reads TGTGCCACCAGCAGGGAAGACAGGGACCAAGAGACCCAGTACTTC. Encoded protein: CATSREDRDQETQYF.

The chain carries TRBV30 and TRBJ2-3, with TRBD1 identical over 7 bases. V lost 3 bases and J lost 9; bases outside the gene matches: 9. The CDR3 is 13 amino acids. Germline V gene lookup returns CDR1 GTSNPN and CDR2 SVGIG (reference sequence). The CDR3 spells CAWRKLGGVTQYF. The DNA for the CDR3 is TGTGCCTGGAGGAAGTTAGGGGGCGTAACGCAGTATTTT.

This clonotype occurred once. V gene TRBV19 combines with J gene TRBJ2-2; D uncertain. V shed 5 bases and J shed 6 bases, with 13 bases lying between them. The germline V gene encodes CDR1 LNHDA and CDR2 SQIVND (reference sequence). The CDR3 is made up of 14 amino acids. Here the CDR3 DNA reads TGTGCCAGTAGTCCCCTTTCAGGCTCCGGGGAGCTGTTTTTT. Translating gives CASSPLSGSGELFF.

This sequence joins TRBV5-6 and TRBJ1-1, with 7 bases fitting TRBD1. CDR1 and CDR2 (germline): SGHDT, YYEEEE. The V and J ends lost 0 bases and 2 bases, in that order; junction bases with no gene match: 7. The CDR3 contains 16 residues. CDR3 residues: CASSLAPRGGNTEAFF. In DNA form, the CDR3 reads TGTGCCAGCAGCTTGGCCCCCAGGGGGGGTAACACTGAAGCTTTCTTT.

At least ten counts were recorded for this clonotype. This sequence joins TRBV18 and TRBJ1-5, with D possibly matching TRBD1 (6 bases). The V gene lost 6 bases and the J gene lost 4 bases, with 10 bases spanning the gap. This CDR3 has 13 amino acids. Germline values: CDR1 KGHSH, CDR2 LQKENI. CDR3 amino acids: CASSPDRNQPQHF. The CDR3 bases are TGTGCCAGCTCGCCCGACAGGAATCAGCCCCAGCATTTT.

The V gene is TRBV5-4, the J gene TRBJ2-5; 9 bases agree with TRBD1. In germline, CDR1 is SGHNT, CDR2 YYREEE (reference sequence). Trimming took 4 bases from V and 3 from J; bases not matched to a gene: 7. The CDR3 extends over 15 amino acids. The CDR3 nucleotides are TGTGCCAGCAGCCCAGCCGGGACAGGGAAAGAGACCCAGTACTTC. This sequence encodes CASSPAGTGKETQYF.

The CDR3 is CASRISGTHGYTF. The CDR3 DNA sequence: TGTGCCAGCAGGATTTCAGGGACCCATGGCTACACCTTC. This chain connects TRBV12-3 or TRBV12-4 to TRBJ1-2, with a weak D call TRBD1 (5 bases). The CDR3 loop spans 13 amino acids. Trimming took off 6 bases at V and 6 bases at J, with 14 bases between the two ends.

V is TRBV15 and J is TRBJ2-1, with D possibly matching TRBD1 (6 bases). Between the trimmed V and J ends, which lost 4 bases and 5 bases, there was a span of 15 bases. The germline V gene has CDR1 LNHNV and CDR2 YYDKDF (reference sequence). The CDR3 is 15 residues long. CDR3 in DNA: TGTGCCACCAGCACGCACAACAGGGTACACAATGAGCAGTTCTTC. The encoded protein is CATSTHNRVHNEQFF.

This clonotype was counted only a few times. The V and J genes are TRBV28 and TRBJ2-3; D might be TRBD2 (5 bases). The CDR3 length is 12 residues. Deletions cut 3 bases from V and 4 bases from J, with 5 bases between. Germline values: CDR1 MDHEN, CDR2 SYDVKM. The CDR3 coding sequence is TGTGCCAGCAGTTTGAGGGCAGATACGCAGTATTTT. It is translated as CASSLRADTQYF.

The CDR3 sequence: CASSFTGGVGYGYTF. The CDR3 region has the DNA TGTGCCAGCAGCTTTACAGGGGGCGTAGGGTATGGCTACACCTTC. This chain joins TRBV7-8 and TRBJ1-2, with 9 bases that match TRBD1. With 3 bases clipped from V and 5 bases from J, the junction kept 7 bases outside the gene matches. The CDR3 contains 15 residues. Germline CDR1 reads SGHVS; CDR2 reads FQNEAQ.

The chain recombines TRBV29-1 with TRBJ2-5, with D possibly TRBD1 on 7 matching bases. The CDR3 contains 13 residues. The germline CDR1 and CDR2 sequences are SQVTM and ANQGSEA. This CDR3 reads CIGGGGWGETQYF. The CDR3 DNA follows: TGCATAGGAGGAGGGGGCTGGGGAGAGACCCAGTACTTC. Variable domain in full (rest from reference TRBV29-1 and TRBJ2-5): SAVISQKPSRDICQRGTSLTIQCQVDSQVTMMFWYRQQPGQSLTLIATANQGSEATYESGFVIDKFPISRPNLTFSTLTVSNMSPEDSSIYLCIGGGGWGETQYFGPGTRLLVL.

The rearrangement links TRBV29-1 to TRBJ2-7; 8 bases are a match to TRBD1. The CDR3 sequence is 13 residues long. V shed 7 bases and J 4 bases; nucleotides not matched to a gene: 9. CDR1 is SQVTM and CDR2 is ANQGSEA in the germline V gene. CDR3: CSASRDRTYEQYF. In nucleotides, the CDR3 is TGCAGCGCCAGCCGGGACAGGACTTACGAGCAGTACTTC.

The CDR3 nucleotides read TGCAGTGCCCCGGGACTAGCGGGAGGCCGGAGCTCCTACAATGAGCAGTTCTTC. Its protein product is CSAPGLAGGRSSYNEQFF. This chain connects TRBV20-1 to TRBJ2-1; 15 bases map to TRBD2. Trimming at V came to 6 bases and at J to 0 bases, leaving 9 bases not matched to a gene. Germline V gene lookup returns CDR1 DFQATT and CDR2 SNEGSKA (reference sequence). This CDR3 has 18 residues.